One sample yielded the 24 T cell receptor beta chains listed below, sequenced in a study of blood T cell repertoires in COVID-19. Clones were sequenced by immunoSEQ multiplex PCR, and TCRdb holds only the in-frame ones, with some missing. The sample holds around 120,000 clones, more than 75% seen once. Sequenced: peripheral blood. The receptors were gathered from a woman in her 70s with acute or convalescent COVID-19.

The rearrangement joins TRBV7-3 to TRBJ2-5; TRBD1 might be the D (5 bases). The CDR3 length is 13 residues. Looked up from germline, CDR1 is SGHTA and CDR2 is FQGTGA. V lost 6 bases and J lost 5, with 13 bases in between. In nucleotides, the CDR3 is TGTGCCAGCAGTTGGGGCAGTTCGGAGACCCAGTACTTC. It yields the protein CASSWGSSETQYF.

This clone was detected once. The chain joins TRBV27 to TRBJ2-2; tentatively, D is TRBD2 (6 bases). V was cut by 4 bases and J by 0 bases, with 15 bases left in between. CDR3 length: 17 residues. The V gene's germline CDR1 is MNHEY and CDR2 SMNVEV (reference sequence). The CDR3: CASSSPWGGANTGELFF. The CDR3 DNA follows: TGTGCCAGCAGTTCCCCCTGGGGCGGGGCGAACACCGGGGAGCTGTTTTTT.

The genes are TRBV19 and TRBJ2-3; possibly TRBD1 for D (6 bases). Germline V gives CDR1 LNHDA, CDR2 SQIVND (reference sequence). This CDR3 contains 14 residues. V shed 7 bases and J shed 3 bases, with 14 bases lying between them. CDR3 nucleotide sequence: TGTGCCAGTAACGCAGGGGTATGGACAGATACGCAGTATTTT. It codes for CASNAGVWTDTQYF. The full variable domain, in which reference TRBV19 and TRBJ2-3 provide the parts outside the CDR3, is DGGITQSPKYLFRKEGQNVTLSCEQNLNHDAMYWYRQDPGQGLRLIYYSQIVNDFQKGDIAEGYSVSREKKESFPLTVTSAQKNPTAFYLCASNAGVWTDTQYFGPGTRLTVL.

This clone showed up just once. CDR3 nucleotides: TGTGCCAGCAGTACGGACAGATATAGCAATCAGCCCCAGCATTTT. Its protein product is CASSTDRYSNQPQHF. The chain joins TRBV2 to TRBJ1-5, with D perhaps matching TRBD1 (6 bases). The CDR3 consists of 15 residues. V was clipped by 5 bases and J by 0 bases, with 11 bases between them. In germline, CDR1 is SNHLY, CDR2 FYNNEI.

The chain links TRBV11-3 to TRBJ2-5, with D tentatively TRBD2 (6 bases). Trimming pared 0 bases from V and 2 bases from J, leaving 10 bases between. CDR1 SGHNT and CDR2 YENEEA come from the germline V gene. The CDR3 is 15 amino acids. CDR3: CASSLDSRGQETQYF. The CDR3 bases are TGTGCCAGCAGCTTAGATTCCCGGGGGCAAGAGACCCAGTACTTC.

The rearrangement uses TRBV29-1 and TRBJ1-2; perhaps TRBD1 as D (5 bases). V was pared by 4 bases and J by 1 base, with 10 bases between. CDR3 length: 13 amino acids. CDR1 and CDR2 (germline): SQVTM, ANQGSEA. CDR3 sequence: CSVGTNDNYGYTF. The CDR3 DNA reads TGCAGCGTTGGGACAAACGATAACTATGGCTACACCTTC.

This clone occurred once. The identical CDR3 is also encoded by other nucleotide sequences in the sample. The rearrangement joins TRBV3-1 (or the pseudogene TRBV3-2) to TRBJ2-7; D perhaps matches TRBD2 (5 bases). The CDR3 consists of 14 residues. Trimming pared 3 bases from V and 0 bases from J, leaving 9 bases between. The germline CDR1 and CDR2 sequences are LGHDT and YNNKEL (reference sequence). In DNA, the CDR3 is TGTGCCAGCAGCCAGGATACTAGCTCCTACGAGCAGTACTTC. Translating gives CASSQDTSSYEQYF.

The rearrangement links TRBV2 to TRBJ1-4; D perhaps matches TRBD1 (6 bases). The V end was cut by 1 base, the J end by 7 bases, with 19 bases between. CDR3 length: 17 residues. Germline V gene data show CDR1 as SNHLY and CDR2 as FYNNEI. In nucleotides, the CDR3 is TGTGCCAGCAGTGAAGGTCCAGGGGCCGACTTGGGTGAAAAACTGTTTTTT. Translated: CASSEGPGADLGEKLFF.

The DNA of the CDR3 is TGTGCCAGCAGCTTAGCGGGGACAGGAGCTGGAAACACCATATATTTT. Protein sequence: CASSLAGTGAGNTIYF. The V and J genes are TRBV7-9 and TRBJ1-3; the match to TRBD1 covers 8 bases. CDR3 length: 16 amino acids. V lost 0 bases to trimming and J lost 2 bases; unmatched junction nucleotides: 3. Germline lookup yields CDR1 SEHNR and CDR2 FQNEAQ (reference sequence).

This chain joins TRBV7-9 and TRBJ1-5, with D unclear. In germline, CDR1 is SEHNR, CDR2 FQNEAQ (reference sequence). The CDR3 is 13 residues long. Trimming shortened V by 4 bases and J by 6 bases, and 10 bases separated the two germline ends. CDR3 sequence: CASSSEVAQPQHF. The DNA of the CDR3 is TGTGCCAGCAGCTCAGAGGTGGCTCAGCCCCAGCATTTT.

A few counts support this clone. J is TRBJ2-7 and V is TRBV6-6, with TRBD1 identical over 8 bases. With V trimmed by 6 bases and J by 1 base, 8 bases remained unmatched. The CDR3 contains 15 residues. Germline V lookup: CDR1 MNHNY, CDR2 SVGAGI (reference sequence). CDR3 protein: CASRTGTGNSYEQYF. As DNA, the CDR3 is TGTGCCAGCAGGACCGGGACAGGCAATTCCTACGAGCAGTACTTC.

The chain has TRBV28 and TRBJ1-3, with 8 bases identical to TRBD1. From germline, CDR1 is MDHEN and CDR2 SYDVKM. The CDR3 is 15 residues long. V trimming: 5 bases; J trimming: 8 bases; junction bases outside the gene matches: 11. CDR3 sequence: CASSPPGQGSYTIYF. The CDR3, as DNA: TGTGCCAGCAGTCCGCCCGGACAGGGTAGTTACACCATATATTTT.

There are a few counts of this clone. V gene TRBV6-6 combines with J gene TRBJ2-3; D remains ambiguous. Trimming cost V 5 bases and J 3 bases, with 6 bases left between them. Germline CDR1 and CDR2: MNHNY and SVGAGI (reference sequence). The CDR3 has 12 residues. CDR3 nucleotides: TGTGCCAGCAGTACCCGGACAGATACGCAGTATTTT. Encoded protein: CASSTRTDTQYF.

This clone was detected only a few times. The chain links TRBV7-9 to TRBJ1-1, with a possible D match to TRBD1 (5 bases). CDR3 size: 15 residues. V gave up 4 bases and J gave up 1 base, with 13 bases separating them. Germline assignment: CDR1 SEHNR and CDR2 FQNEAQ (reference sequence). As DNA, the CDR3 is TGTGCCAGCAGCTCGTCAGGGTTTGGGAACACTGAAGCTTTCTTT. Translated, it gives CASSSSGFGNTEAFF.

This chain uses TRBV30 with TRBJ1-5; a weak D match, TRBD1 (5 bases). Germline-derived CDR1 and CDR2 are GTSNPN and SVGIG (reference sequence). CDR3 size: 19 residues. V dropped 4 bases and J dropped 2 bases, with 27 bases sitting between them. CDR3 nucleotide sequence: TGTGCCTGGATGACACCGCCGGGACTCATCGTATTAGGCAATCAGCCCCAGCATTTT. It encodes CAWMTPPGLIVLGNQPQHF.

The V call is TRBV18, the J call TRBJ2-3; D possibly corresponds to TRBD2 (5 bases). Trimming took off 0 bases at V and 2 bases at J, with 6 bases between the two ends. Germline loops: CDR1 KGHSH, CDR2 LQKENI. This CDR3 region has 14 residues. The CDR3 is CASSPPLATDTQYF. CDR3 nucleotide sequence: TGTGCCAGCTCACCACCCCTAGCCACAGATACGCAGTATTTT.

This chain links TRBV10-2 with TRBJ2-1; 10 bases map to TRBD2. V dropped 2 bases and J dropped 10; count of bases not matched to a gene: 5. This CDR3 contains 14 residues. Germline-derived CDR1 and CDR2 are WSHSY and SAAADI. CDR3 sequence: CASSETSGAGEQFF. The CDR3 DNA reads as TGCGCCAGCAGTGAGACTAGCGGGGCCGGGGAGCAGTTCTTC.

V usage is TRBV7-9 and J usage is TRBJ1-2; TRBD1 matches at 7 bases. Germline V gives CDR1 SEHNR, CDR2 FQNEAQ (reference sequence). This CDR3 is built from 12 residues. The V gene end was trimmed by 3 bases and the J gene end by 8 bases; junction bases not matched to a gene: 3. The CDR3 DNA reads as TGTGCCAGCAGCTTCCGGGACAGAGGCTACACCTTC. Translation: CASSFRDRGYTF.

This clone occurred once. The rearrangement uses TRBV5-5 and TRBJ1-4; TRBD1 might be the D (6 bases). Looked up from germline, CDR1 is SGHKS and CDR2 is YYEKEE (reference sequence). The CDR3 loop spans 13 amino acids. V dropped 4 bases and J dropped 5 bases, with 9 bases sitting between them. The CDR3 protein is CASSKDRNEKLFF. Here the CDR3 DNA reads TGTGCCAGCAGCAAAGACAGGAATGAAAAACTGTTTTTT.

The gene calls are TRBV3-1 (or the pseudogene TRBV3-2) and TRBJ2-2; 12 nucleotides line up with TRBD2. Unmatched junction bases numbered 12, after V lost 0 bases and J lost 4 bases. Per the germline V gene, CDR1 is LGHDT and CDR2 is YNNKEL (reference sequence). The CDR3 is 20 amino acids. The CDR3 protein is CASSQEVLLAGGPGTGELFF. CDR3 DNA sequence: TGTGCCAGCAGCCAAGAAGTCCTCCTAGCGGGGGGGCCGGGCACCGGGGAGCTGTTTTTT.

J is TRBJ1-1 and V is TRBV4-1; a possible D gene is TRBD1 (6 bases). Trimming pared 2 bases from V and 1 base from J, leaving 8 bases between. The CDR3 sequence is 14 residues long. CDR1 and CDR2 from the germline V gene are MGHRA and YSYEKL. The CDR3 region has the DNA TGCGCCAGCAGCCAACAACAGGGGAACACTGAAGCTTTCTTT. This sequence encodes CASSQQQGNTEAFF.

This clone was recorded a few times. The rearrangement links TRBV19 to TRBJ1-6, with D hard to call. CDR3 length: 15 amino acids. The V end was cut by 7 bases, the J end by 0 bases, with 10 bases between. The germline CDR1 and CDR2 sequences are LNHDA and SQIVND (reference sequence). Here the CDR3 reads CASMVTVSYNSPLHF. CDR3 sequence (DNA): TGTGCCAGTATGGTCACAGTCTCCTATAATTCACCCCTCCACTTT. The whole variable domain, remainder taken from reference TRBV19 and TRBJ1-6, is DGGITQSPKYLFRKEGQNVTLSCEQNLNHDAMYWYRQDPGQGLRLIYYSQIVNDFQKGDIAEGYSVSREKKESFPLTVTSAQKNPTAFYLCASMVTVSYNSPLHFGNGTRLTVT.

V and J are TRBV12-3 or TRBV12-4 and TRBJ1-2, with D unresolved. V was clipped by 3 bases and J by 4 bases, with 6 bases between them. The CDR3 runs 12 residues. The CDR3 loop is CASSFGAYGYTF. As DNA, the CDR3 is TGTGCCAGCAGTTTCGGTGCCTATGGCTACACCTTC.

The CDR3 reads CASSLGPGLNNSPLHF. The CDR3 DNA reads TGTGCCAGCAGCTTGGGGCCGGGGTTAAACAATTCACCCCTCCACTTT. This chain joins TRBV5-5 and TRBJ1-6, with D unresolved. CDR1 is SGHKS and CDR2 is YYEKEE in the germline V gene (reference sequence). Trimming left V 0 bases short and J 7 bases short, with 14 bases between. CDR3 length equals 16 residues. The full variable domain, in which reference TRBV5-5 and TRBJ1-6 provide the parts outside the CDR3, is DAGVTQSPTHLIKTRGQQVTLRCSPISGHKSVSWYQQVLGQGPQFIFQYYEKEERGRGNFPDRFSARQFPNYSSELNVNALLLGDSALYLCASSLGPGLNNSPLHFGNGTRLTVT.